The rows below give T cell receptor beta chains drawn from one sample of a study of technical replicates of blood from a few donors. Profiling relied on immunoSEQ multiplex PCR, and the TCRdb table lists in-frame clones only, not all of them. This table holds 87,000 or so clones, approximately 90% found once. The sequenced material came from T cells isolated from PBMCs. These receptors were collected from a human donor in good health. Both conserved end residues are part of each CDR3. The order of the fields is clone size, V gene, J gene, CDR3 protein. Only some rows state a clone size, as once, few, many or a class for expanded clones.

clone_size: .; v_call: TRBV18; j_call: TRBJ1-4; cdr3_aa: CASSVSGKDEKLFF
clone_size: .; v_call: TRBV6-5; j_call: TRBJ1-1; cdr3_aa: CASRHGTQHYTEAFF
clone_size: .; v_call: TRBV14; j_call: TRBJ2-5; cdr3_aa: CASSQPGQPQETQYF
clone_size: .; v_call: TRBV2; j_call: TRBJ1-5; cdr3_aa: CASSPRTSSNQPQHF
clone_size: .; v_call: TRBV4-1; j_call: TRBJ1-5; cdr3_aa: CASSSGTGLNQPQHF
clone_size: once; v_call: TRBV7-3; j_call: TRBJ2-1; cdr3_aa: CASSFLSYNEQFF
clone_size: .; v_call: TRBV9; j_call: TRBJ1-4; cdr3_aa: CASSVQAGNEKLFF
clone_size: once; v_call: TRBV4-1; j_call: TRBJ2-5; cdr3_aa: CASRGTSQGTQYF
clone_size: .; v_call: TRBV28; j_call: TRBJ1-5; cdr3_aa: CASSLDRGRLQPQHF
clone_size: .; v_call: TRBV5-1; j_call: TRBJ1-1; cdr3_aa: CASSSEGGRTEAFF
clone_size: .; v_call: TRBV7-6; j_call: TRBJ2-7; cdr3_aa: CASSLEWGTGAYEQYF
clone_size: .; v_call: TRBV27; j_call: TRBJ1-3; cdr3_aa: CASRVSSGNTIYF
clone_size: .; v_call: TRBV2; j_call: TRBJ2-7; cdr3_aa: CASSEGTEYEQYF